This TCR beta chain was recorded in a study of blood T cell repertoires in COVID-19. Background on the study: Sites in the United States, Italy and Spain provided acute and convalescent COVID-19 samples. Sources were T cells, B-cell-depleted T cells, or PBMCs; the material itself was cDNA or gDNA.

Original data processing: Nucleated cell counts were estimated from reference gene primer amplification. Some clones are missing from TCRdb's copy, which holds only in-frame ones; the method was immunoSEQ multiplex PCR. Clonal size and the V and J genes are those of that table, whereas D and trimming came from the DNA. Here the sample spans approximately 280,000 clones, about 90% being singletons. CDR3 size: 17 residues. CDR1 and CDR2 (germline): MNHEY, SMNVEV (reference sequence). V shed 6 bases, J shed 2 bases, and the junction held 9 bases outside the gene matches. The sequence was collected from a woman aged 25-40 years who had recovered from COVID-19. The chain carries TRBV27 and TRBJ1-6; the match to TRBD1 covers 8 bases. Material: peripheral blood. CDR3 coding DNA: TGTGCCAGCAGCCTACCGAGACAGGGGACCTATAATTCACCCCTCCACTTT. The encoded protein is CASSLPRQGTYNSPLHF.